This T cell receptor (beta chain) originates from a study of kidney transplant recipient with SARS-CoV-2 infection. In its sample, this clonotype was seen many times. The CDR3 is made up of 17 amino acids. V lost 5 bases to trimming and J lost 4 bases, with 23 bases between them. Germline V gives CDR1 LGHDT, CDR2 YNNKEL (reference sequence). TCRdb called the reads again in MiXCR, with one record for every CDR3 protein. The sample includes under 300,000 distinct CDR3 sequences, 29% of them seen just once. The chain uses TRBV3-1 and TRBJ1-1; the D is unclear. The receptor was isolated from a male patient between 25 and 40 years old who had COVID-19 and was a kidney transplant recipient. The graft donor may have contributed some T cells. Specimen: a blood sample, collected at baseline and on roughly day 110 from a kidney transplant recipient. This CDR3 reads CASSGMRPISIRTEAFF. CDR3 bases: TGTGCCAGCAGCGGGATGCGTCCCATTTCAATTCGCACTGAAGCTTTCTTT.